Below, 15 T cell receptor beta chains from the same sample are listed, as sequenced in a study of blood T cell repertoires in COVID-19. Clones were read by immunoSEQ multiplex PCR, and TCRdb kept only the in-frame ones, dropping some. This table has roughly 260,000 clones, roughly 90% appearing once. Specimen: peripheral blood. These receptors originate from a young woman with COVID-19, enrolled during active disease.

CDR3 bases: TGTGCCAGCAGTGCGCCTAGTAGTGGGAACACTGAAGCTTTCTTT. Protein sequence: CASSAPSSGNTEAFF. The V call is TRBV28, the J call TRBJ1-1, with unresolved D. The ends were cut back, 5 bases at V and 1 base at J, with 14 bases in the middle. The CDR3 runs to 15 residues. CDR1 MDHEN and CDR2 SYDVKM come from the germline V gene.

The chain carries TRBV11-2 and TRBJ2-7; D possibly corresponds to TRBD1 (6 bases). CDR3 length: 16 residues. The germline V gene has CDR1 SGHAT and CDR2 FQNNGV. V shed 5 bases and J shed 0 bases, with 17 bases lying between them. The CDR3 nucleotides read TGTGCCAGCAGCCGAAGGGGGTCAGGGGTCTCCTACGAGCAGTACTTC. It is translated as CASSRRGSGVSYEQYF.

This CDR3 is CASSENPAGVPETQYF. Here the CDR3 DNA reads TGCGCCAGCAGTGAGAATCCGGCGGGAGTGCCAGAGACCCAGTACTTC. The genes are TRBV10-1 and TRBJ2-5; 7 bases are shared with TRBD2. With V trimmed by 2 bases and J by 4 bases, 10 bases remained unmatched. CDR1 and CDR2 (germline): WNHNN, SYGVQD (reference sequence). The CDR3 extends over 16 amino acids.

The chain has TRBV12-3 or TRBV12-4 and TRBJ1-2; D may be TRBD1 (5 bases). The V end lost 8 bases, the J end lost 4 bases, and 11 bases lay between the germline ends. The CDR3 is 12 residues long. DNA of the CDR3: TGTGCCAGCTCGAGACAGACCTATGGCTACACCTTC. Translation: CASSRQTYGYTF.

The V gene is TRBV5-6, the J gene TRBJ1-2; TRBD1 might be the D (6 bases). CDR1 is SGHDT, CDR2 YYEEEE, per germline. This CDR3 contains 13 residues. Between the trimmed V and J ends, which lost 1 base and 8 bases, there was a span of 12 bases. The CDR3 region is CASSLPGAVGYTF. The CDR3 DNA follows: TGTGCCAGCAGCTTGCCAGGGGCTGTGGGCTACACCTTC.

This chain connects TRBV7-3 to TRBJ1-1; TRBD1 matches 8 bases. The CDR3 spans 13 residues. Trimming cost V 5 bases and J 5 bases; bases outside gene matches: 4. The germline V gene encodes CDR1 SGHTA and CDR2 FQGTGA. The CDR3 nucleotides read TGTGCCAGCAGCCCACGACAGGGGACTGAAGCTTTCTTT. Encoded protein: CASSPRQGTEAFF. The complete variable domain, with remaining parts taken from reference TRBV7-3 and TRBJ1-1, reads GAGVSQTPSNKVTEKGKYVELRCDPISGHTALYWYRQSLGQGPEFLIYFQGTGAADDSGLPNDRFFAVRPEGSVSTLKIQRTERGDSAVYLCASSPRQGTEAFFGQGTRLTVV.

The genes are TRBV15 and TRBJ1-4; D not certain. Trimming cost V 3 bases and J 8 bases, with 13 bases left between them. Germline V CDR1 and CDR2: LNHNV, YYDKDF (reference sequence). CDR3 length: 14 amino acids. CDR3 protein: CATSSYGAGEKLFF. Here the CDR3 DNA reads TGTGCCACCAGCAGTTACGGTGCGGGGGAAAAACTGTTTTTT.

CDR3 region: CASTGGWNEQYF. CDR3 DNA sequence: TGTGCCAGCACAGGGGGCTGGAACGAGCAGTACTTC. The chain combines TRBV28 with TRBJ2-7, with 8 nucleotides matching TRBD1. Germline CDR1 and CDR2: MDHEN and SYDVKM. The CDR3 totals 12 residues. Germline trimming cut 7 bases from V and 5 bases from J; bases unmatched to any gene: 4.

The chain joins TRBV30 to TRBJ2-1, with TRBD1 matching 7 bases. CDR1 is GTSNPN and CDR2 is SVGIG in the germline V gene (reference sequence). The CDR3 runs 13 residues. Trimming at V came to 4 bases and at J to 6 bases, leaving 6 bases not matched to a gene. The CDR3 coding sequence is TGTGCCTGGACTTCAGGGGGAATCAATGAGCAGTTCTTC. Translation: CAWTSGGINEQFF.

The chain carries TRBV25-1 and TRBJ1-2, with a weak D call TRBD1 (5 bases). The V end lost 5 bases, the J end lost 4 bases, and 14 bases lay between the germline ends. Germline loops: CDR1 MGHDK, CDR2 SYGVNS. This CDR3 spans 14 amino acids. CDR3 nucleotide sequence: TGTGCCAGCAGTTCCGGGTGGCAGGGCTATGGCTACACCTTC. Translation: CASSSGWQGYGYTF.

The chain is built from TRBV15 and TRBJ2-7; 10 bases match TRBD2. J was trimmed by 5 bases and V by 3 bases; bases with no gene match: 7. Germline CDR1 is LNHNV and CDR2 is YYDKDF (reference sequence). There are 15 residues in the CDR3. The chain's CDR3 is CATSRSGLAIDEQYF. For the CDR3, the DNA is TGTGCCACCAGCAGGTCGGGACTAGCGATAGACGAGCAGTACTTC.

The chain recombines TRBV15 with TRBJ1-4; TRBD1 might be the D (5 bases). V lost 5 bases to trimming and J lost 8 bases, with 12 bases between them. Per the germline V gene, CDR1 is LNHNV and CDR2 is YYDKDF (reference sequence). CDR3 length: 13 amino acids. In DNA, the CDR3 is TGTGCCACCAGCTTGCAGGGCTGGGAAAAACTGTTTTTT. It translates to CATSLQGWEKLFF.

The chain is built from TRBV7-6 and TRBJ1-5; TRBD1 aligns across 7 bases. The germline V gene encodes CDR1 SGHVS and CDR2 FNYEAQ. V dropped 1 base and J dropped 3; count of bases not matched to a gene: 3. The CDR3 has 15 residues. The CDR3, as DNA: TGTGCCAGCAGCTTAGGAGGGGGCTTCAATCAGCCCCAGCATTTT. The encoded protein is CASSLGGGFNQPQHF.

This rearrangement joins TRBV14 to TRBJ2-3; 7 positions agree with TRBD1. The J segment lost 8 bases and the V segment lost 3 bases, leaving 11 bases of the junction unmatched. Germline CDR1 is SGHDN and CDR2 is FVKESK. The CDR3 spans 15 residues. The DNA for the CDR3 is TGTGCCAGCAGCCATCGGACAGGTGGGGTCGGTACGCAGTATTTT. It translates to CASSHRTGGVGTQYF.

This rearrangement joins TRBV7-9 to TRBJ1-4; the D gene is possibly TRBD1 (5 bases). V dropped 2 bases and J dropped 7 bases, with 14 bases sitting between them. CDR3 length: 15 residues. Germline V CDR1 and CDR2: SEHNR, FQNEAQ (reference sequence). CDR3 loop: CASSLQGGAAEKLFF. The CDR3 DNA is TGTGCCAGCAGCTTACAGGGAGGCGCCGCTGAAAAACTGTTTTTT.